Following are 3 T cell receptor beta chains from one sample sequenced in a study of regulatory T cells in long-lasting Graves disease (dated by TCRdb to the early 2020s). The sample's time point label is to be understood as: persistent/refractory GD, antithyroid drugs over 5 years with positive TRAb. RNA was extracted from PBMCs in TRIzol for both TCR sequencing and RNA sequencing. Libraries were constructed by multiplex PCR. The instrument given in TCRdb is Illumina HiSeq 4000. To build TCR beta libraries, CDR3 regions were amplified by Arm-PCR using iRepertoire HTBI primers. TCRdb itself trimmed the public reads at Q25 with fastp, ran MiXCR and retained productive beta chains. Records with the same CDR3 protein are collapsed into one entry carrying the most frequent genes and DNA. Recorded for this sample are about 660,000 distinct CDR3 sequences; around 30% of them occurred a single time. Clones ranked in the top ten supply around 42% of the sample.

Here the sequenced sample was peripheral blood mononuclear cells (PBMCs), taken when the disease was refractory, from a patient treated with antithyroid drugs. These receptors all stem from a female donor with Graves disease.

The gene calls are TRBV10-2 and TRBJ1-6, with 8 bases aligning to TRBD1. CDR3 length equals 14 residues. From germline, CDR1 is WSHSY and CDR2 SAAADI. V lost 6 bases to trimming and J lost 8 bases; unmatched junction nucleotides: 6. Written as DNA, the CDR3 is TGCGCCAGCAGCCACCTGACAGGGGATTCACCCCTCCACTTT. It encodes CASSHLTGDSPLHF.

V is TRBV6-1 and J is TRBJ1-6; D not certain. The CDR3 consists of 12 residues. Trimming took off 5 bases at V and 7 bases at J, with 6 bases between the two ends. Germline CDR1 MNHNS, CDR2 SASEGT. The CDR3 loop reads CASSNGNSPLHF. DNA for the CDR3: TGTGCCAGCAGTAACGGGAATTCACCCCTCCACTTT.

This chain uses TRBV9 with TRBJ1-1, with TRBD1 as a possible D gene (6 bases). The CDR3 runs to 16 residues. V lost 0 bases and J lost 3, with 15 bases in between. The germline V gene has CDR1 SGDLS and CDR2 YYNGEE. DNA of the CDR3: TGTGCCAGCAGCGTAGGAGGTTGGGGGGCTGACACTGAAGCTTTCTTT. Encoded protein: CASSVGGWGADTEAFF.